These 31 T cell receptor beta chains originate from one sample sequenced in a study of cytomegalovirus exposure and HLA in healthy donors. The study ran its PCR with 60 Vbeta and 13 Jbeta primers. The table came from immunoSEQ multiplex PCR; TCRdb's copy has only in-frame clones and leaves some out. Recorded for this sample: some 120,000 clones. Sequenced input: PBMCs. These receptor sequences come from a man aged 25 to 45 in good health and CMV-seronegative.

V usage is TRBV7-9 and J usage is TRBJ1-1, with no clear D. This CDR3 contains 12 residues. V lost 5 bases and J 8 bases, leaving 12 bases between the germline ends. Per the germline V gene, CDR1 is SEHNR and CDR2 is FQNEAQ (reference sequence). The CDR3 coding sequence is TGTGCCAGCAGCCGACCTCCAGGAGAAGCTTTCTTT. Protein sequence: CASSRPPGEAFF.

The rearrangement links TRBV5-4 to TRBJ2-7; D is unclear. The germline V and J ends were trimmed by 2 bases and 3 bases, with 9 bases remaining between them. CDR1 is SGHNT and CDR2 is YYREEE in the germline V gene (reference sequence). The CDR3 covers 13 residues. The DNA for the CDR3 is TGTGCCAGCAGCTTTGACACGAGCTACGAGCAGTACTTC. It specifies CASSFDTSYEQYF.

In nucleotides, the CDR3 is TGTGCCAGCAGCTTCCCCGGAGACCCCAGCGGGGATCCCTACGAGCAGTACTTC. Translating it yields CASSFPGDPSGDPYEQYF. The V and J genes are TRBV7-8 and TRBJ2-7; 7 bases match TRBD2. Trimming took 3 bases from V and 2 from J; bases not matched to a gene: 16. Germline CDR1 SGHVS, CDR2 FQNEAQ. The CDR3 has 18 residues.

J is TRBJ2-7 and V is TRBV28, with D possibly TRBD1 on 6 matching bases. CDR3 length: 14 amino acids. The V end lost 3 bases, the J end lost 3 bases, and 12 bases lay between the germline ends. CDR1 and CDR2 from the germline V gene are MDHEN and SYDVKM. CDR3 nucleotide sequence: TGTGCCAGCAGTTTCCCCGAAGGGGGCTACGAGCAGTACTTC. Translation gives CASSFPEGGYEQYF.

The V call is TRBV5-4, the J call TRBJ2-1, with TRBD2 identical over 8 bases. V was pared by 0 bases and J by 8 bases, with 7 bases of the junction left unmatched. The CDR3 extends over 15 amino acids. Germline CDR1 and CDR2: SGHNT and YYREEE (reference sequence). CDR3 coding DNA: TGTGCCAGCAGCTTGGTCCGGGAGGGCCGGGATGAGCAGTTCTTC. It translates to CASSLVREGRDEQFF.

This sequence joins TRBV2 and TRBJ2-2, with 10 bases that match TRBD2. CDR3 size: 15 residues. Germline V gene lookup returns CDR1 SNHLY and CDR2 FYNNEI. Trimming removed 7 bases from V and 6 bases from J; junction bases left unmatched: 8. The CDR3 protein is CASTRQAGGSGELFF. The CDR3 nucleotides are TGTGCCAGCACCCGACAAGCGGGAGGGTCCGGGGAGCTGTTTTTT. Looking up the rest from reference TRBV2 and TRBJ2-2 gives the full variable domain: EPEVTQTPSHQVTQMGQEVILRCVPISNHLYFYWYRQILGQKVEFLVSFYNNEISEKSEIFDDQFSVERPDGSNFTLKIRSTKLEDSAMYFCASTRQAGGSGELFFGEGSRLTVL.

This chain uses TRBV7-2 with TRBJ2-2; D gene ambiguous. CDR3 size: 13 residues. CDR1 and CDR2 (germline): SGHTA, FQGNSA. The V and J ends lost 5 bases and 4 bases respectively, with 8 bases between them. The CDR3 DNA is TGTGCCAGCAGCCCGGTTGTCACCGGGGAGCTGTTTTTT. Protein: CASSPVVTGELFF.

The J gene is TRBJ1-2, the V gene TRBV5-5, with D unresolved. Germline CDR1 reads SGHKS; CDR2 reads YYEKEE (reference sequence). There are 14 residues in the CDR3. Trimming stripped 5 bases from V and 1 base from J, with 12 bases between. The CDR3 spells CASRVGGGNYGYTF. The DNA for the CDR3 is TGTGCCAGCAGAGTGGGTGGCGGTAACTATGGCTACACCTTC.

For the CDR3, the DNA is TGTGCCAGCAATTGGGGGGGCATTCAGTACTTC. It encodes CASNWGGIQYF. The chain has TRBV28 and TRBJ2-4; 7 bases are shared with TRBD2. With 7 bases clipped from V and 9 bases from J, the junction kept 3 bases outside the gene matches. CDR1 and CDR2 from the germline V gene are MDHEN and SYDVKM. The CDR3 consists of 11 residues.

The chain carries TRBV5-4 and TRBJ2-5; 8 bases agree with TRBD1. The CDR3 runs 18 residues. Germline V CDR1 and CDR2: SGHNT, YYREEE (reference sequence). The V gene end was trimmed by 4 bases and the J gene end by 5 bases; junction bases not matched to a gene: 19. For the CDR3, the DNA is TGTGCCAGCAGCCTATCCTATCCCAAGGGACAGGTAATGGAGACCCAGTACTTC. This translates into CASSLSYPKGQVMETQYF.

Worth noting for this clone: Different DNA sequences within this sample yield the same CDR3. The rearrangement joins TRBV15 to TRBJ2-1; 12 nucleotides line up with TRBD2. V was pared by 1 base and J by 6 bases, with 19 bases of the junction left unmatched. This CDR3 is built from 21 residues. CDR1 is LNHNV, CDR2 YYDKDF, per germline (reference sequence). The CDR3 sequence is CATSRARLAGGFPAGRNEQFF. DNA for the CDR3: TGTGCCACCAGCAGAGCCAGGCTAGCGGGAGGGTTCCCCGCTGGGCGCAATGAGCAGTTCTTC.

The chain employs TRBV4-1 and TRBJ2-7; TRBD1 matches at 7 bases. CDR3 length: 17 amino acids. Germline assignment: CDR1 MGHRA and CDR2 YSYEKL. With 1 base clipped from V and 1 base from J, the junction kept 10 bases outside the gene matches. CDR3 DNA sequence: TGCGCCAGCAGCCAAGCAAGTCCCAACAGGGGATCCTACGAGCAGTACTTC. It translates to CASSQASPNRGSYEQYF.

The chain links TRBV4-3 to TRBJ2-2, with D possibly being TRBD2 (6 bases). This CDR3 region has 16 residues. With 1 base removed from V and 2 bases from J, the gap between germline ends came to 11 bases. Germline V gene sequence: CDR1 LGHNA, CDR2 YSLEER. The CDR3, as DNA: TGCGCCAGCAGCCAAGGTCGGGGGATCAACACCGGGGAGCTGTTTTTT. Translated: CASSQGRGINTGELFF.

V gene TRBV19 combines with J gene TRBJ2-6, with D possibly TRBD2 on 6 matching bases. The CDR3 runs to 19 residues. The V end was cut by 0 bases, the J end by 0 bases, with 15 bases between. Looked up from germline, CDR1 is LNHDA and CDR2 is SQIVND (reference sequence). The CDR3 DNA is TGTGCCAGTAGTATAGAGGGCCCGGCTAGCGCCTCTGGGGCCAACGTCCTGACTTTC. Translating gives CASSIEGPASASGANVLTF.

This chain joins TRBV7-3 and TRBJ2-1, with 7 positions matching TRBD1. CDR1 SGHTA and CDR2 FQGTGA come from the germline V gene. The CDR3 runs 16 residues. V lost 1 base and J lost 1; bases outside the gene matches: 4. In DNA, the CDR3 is TGTGCCAGCAGCTTAAGGGGCAGGGGGTCCTACAATGAGCAGTTCTTC. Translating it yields CASSLRGRGSYNEQFF.

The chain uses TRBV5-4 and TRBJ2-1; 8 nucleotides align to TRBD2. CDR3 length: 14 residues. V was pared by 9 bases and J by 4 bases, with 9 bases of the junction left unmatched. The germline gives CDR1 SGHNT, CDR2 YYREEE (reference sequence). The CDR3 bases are TGTGCCACCTGCCCAGCGGGAGAGTACAATGAGCAGTTCTTC. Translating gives CATCPAGEYNEQFF.

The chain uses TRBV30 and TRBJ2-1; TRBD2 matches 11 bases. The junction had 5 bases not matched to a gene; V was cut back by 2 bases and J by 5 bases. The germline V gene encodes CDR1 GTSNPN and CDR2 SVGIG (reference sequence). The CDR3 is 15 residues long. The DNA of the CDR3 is TGTGCCTGGAGTAAACTAGCGGGAGTACACAATGAGCAGTTCTTC. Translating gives CAWSKLAGVHNEQFF.

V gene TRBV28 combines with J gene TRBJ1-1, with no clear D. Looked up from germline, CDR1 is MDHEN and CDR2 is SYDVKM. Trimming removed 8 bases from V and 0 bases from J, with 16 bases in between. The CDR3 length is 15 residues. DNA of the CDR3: TGTGCCAGCGTATACCGTGGCGGGGTGAACACTGAAGCTTTCTTT. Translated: CASVYRGGVNTEAFF.

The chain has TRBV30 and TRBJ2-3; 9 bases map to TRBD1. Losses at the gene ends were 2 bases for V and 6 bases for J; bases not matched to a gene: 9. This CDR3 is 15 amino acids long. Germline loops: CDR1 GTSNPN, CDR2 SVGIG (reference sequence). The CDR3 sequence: CAWSSPGQGTDTQYF. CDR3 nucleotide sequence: TGTGCCTGGAGTTCACCGGGACAGGGTACGGATACGCAGTATTTT. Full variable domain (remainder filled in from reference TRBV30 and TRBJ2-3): SQTIHQWPATLVQPVGSPLSLECTVEGTSNPNLYWYRQAAGRGLQLLFYSVGIGQISSEVPQNLSASRPQDRQFILSSKKLLLSDSGFYLCAWSSPGQGTDTQYFGPGTRLTVL.

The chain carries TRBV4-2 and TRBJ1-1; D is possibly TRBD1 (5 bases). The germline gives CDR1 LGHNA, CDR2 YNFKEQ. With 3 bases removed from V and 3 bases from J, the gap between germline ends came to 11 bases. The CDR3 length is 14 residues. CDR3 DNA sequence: TGTGCCAGCAGCCAGAGCGGGGGGGACACTGAAGCTTTCTTT. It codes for CASSQSGGDTEAFF.

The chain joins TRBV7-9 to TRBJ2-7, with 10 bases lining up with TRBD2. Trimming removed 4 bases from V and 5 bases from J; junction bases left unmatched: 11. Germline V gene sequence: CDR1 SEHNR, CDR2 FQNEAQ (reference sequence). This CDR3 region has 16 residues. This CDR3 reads CASSSRGSGRAHEQYF. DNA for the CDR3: TGTGCCAGCAGCTCCCGGGGCAGCGGGAGGGCCCACGAGCAGTACTTC.

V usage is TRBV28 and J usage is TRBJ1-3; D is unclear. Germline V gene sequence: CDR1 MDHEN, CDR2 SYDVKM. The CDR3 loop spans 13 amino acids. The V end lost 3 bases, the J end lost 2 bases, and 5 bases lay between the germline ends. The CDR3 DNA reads TGTGCCAGCAGTTTTGAGGCTGGAAACACCATATATTTT. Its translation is CASSFEAGNTIYF.

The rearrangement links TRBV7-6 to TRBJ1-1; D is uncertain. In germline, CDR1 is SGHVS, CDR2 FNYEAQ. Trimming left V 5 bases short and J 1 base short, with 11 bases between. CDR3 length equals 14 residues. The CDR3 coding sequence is TGTGCCAGCAGCCCCCGGGAGCCGAACACTGAAGCTTTCTTT. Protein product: CASSPREPNTEAFF.

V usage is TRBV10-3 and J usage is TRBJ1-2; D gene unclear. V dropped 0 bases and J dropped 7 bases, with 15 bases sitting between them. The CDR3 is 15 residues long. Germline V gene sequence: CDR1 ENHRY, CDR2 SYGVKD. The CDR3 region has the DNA TGTGCCATCAGTGAGTCGAGGGCCCCTCTGACTGGCTACACCTTC. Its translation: CAISESRAPLTGYTF.

The CDR3 protein is CASSHRTGYEQYF. The DNA of the CDR3 is TGCGCCAGCAGCCATCGAACAGGGTACGAGCAGTACTTC. The gene calls are TRBV4-3 and TRBJ2-5, with D tentatively TRBD1 (6 bases). The end of the DNA is better explained by TRBJ2-7, so the J call may be wrong. CDR1 and CDR2 (germline): LGHNA, YSLEER. This CDR3 spans 13 amino acids.

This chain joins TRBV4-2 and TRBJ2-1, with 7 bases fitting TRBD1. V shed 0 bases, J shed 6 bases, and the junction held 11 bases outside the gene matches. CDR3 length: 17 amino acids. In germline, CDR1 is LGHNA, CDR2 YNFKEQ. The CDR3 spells CASSQEGLTGQFNEQFF. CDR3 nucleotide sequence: TGTGCCAGCAGCCAAGAGGGATTAACGGGACAGTTCAATGAGCAGTTCTTC.

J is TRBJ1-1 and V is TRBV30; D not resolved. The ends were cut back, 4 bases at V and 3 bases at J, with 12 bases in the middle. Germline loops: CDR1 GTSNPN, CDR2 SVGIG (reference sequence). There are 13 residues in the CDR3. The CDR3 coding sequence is TGTGCCTGGATCGAGTCTCGATACACTGAAGCTTTCTTT. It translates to CAWIESRYTEAFF.

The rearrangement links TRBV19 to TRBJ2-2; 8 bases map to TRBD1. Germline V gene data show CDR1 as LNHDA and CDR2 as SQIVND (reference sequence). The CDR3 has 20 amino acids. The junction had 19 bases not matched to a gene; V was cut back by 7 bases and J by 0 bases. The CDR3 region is CASNRQGAGRSHSNTGELFF. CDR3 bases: TGTGCCAGTAATCGCCAGGGGGCCGGTCGCTCCCACTCGAACACCGGGGAGCTGTTTTTT.

This chain's CDR3 is CASSLFETLGRFAGNTIYF. CDR3 coding DNA: TGTGCCAGCAGCTTATTTGAGACCCTGGGGCGATTCGCCGGAAACACCATATATTTT. The rearrangement links TRBV7-9 to TRBJ1-3, with TRBD1 as a possible D gene (5 bases). Trimming shortened V by 2 bases and J by 4 bases, and 24 bases separated the two germline ends. The CDR3 spans 19 residues. Germline values: CDR1 SEHNR, CDR2 FQNEAQ (reference sequence). Filled out from reference TRBV7-9 and TRBJ1-3, the complete variable domain reads DTGVSQNPRHKITKRGQNVTFRCDPISEHNRLYWYRQTLGQGPEFLTYFQNEAQLEKSRLLSDRFSAERPKGSFSTLEIQRTEQGDSAMYLCASSLFETLGRFAGNTIYFGEGSWLTVV.

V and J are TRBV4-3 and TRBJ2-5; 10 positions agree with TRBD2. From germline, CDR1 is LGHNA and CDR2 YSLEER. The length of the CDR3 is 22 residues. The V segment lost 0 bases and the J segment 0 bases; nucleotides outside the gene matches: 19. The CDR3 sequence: CASSQDTEGVGWLAGDQETQYF. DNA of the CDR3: TGCGCCAGCAGCCAAGATACCGAGGGGGTAGGATGGCTAGCGGGGGACCAAGAGACCCAGTACTTC.

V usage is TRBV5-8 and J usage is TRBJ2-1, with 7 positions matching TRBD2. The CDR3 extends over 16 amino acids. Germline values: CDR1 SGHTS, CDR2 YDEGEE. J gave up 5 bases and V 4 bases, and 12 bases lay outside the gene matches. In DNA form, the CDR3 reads TGTGCCAGCAGCCCTATCTGGGGAGGGCCGAACAATGAGCAGTTCTTC. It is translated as CASSPIWGGPNNEQFF.